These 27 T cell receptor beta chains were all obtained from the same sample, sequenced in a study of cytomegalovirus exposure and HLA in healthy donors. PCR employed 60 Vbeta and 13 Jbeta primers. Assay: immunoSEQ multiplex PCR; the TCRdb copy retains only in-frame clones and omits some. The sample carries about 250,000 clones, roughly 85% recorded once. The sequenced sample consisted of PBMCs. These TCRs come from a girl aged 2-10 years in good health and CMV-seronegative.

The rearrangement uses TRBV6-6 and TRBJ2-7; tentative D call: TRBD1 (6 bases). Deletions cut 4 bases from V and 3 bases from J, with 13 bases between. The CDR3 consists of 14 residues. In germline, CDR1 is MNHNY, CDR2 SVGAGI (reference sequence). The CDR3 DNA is TGTGCCAGCAGTTTCACAGGGTGGAGCTACGAGCAGTACTTC. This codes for CASSFTGWSYEQYF.

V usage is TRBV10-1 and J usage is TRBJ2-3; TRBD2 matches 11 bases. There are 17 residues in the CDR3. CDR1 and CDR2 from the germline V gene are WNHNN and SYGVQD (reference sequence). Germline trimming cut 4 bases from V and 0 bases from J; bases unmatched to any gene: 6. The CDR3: CASSGLAGPSSTDTQYF. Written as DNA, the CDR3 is TGCGCCAGCAGTGGACTAGCGGGGCCATCTAGCACAGATACGCAGTATTTT.

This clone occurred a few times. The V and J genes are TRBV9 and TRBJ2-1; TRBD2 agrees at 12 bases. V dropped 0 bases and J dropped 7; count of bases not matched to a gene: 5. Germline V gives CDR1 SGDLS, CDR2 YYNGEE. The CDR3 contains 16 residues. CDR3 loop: CASSVGPSGGGNEQFF. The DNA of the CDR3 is TGTGCCAGCAGCGTAGGGCCTAGCGGGGGGGGTAATGAGCAGTTCTTC. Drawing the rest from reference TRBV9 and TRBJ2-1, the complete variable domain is DSGVTQTPKHLITATGQRVTLRCSPRSGDLSVYWYQQSLDQGLQFLIQYYNGEERAKGNILERFSAQQFPDLHSELNLSSLELGDSALYFCASSVGPSGGGNEQFFGPGTRLTVL.

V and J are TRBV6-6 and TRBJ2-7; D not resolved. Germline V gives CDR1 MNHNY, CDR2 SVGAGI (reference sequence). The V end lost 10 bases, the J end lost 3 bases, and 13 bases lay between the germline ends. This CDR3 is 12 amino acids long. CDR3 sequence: CATATGGYEQYF. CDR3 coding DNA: TGTGCCACAGCGACTGGTGGCTACGAGCAGTACTTC.

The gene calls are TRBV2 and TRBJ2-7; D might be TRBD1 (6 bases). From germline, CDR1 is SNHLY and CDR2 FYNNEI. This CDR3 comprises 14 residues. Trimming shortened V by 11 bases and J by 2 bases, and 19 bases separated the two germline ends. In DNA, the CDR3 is TGTGCCTGCCCCAGGGGCAGAAATCCCTACGAGCAGTACTTC. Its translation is CACPRGRNPYEQYF.

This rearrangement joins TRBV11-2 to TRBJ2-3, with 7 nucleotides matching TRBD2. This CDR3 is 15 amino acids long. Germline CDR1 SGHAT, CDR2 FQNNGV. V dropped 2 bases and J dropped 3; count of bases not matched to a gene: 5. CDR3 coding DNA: TGTGCCAGCAGCTTATTGGGAGGGCCGACAGATACGCAGTATTTT. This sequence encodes CASSLLGGPTDTQYF.

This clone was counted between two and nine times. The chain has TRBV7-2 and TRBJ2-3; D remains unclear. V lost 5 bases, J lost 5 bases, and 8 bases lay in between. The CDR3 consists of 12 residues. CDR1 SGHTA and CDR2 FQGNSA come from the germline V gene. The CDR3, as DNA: TGTGCCAGCAGCCCCTCTAGAGATACGCAGTATTTT. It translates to CASSPSRDTQYF. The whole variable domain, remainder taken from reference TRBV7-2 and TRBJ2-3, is GAGVSQSPSNKVTEKGKDVELRCDPISGHTALYWYRQSLGQGLEFLIYFQGNSAPDKSGLPSDRFSAERTGGSVSTLTIQRTQQEDSAVYLCASSPSRDTQYFGPGTRLTVL.

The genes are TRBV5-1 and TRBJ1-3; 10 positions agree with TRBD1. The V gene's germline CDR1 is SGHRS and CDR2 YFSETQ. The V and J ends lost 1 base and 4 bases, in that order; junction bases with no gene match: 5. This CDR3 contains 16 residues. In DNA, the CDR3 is TGCGCCAGCAGCTTGACCGGGACAGGGGCAGGAAACACCATATATTTT. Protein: CASSLTGTGAGNTIYF.

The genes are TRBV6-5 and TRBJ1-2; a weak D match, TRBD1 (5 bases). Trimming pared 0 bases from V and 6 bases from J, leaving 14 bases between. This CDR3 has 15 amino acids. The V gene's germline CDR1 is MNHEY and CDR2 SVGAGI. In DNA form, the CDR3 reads TGTGCCAGCAGTTACTCGTACAGGACCTTTGATGGCTACACCTTC. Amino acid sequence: CASSYSYRTFDGYTF.

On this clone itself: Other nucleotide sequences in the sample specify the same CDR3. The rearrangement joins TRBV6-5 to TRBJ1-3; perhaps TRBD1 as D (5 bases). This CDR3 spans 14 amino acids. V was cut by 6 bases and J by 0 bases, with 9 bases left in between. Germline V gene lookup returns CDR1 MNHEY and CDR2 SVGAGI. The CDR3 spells CASRQGLSGNTIYF. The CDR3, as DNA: TGTGCCAGCAGGCAGGGCCTCTCTGGAAACACCATATATTTT.

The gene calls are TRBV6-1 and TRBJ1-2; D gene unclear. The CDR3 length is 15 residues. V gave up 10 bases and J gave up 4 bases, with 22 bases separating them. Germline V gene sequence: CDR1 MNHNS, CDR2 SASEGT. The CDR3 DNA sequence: TGTGCCACCGGTCCGGCGGATCCATCTTTCTATGGCTACACCTTC. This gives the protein CATGPADPSFYGYTF.

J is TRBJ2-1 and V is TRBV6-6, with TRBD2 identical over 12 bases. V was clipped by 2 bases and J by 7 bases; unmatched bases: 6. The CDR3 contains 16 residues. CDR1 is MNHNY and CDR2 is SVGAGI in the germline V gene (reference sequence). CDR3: CASSYHLAGGQNEQFF. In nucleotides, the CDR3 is TGTGCCAGCAGTTACCATCTAGCGGGGGGGCAGAATGAGCAGTTCTTC.

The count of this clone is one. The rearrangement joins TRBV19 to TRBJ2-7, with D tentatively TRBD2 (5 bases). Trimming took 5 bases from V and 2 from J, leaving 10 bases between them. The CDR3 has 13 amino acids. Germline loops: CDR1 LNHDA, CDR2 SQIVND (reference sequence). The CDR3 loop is CASSRGFTYEQYF. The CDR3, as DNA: TGTGCCAGTAGTCGGGGATTTACCTACGAGCAGTACTTC.

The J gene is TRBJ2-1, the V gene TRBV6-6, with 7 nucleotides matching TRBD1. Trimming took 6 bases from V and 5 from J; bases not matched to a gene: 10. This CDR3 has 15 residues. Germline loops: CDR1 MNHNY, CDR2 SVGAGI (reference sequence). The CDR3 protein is CASRWDSLGNNEQFF. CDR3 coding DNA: TGTGCCAGCAGATGGGACAGTCTGGGGAACAATGAGCAGTTCTTC.

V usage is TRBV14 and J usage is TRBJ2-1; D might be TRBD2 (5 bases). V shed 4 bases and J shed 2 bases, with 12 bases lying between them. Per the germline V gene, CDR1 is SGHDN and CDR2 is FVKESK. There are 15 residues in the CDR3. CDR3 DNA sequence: TGTGCCAGCAGCCTGGACTCTAGCCCCTACAATGAGCAGTTCTTC. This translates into CASSLDSSPYNEQFF.

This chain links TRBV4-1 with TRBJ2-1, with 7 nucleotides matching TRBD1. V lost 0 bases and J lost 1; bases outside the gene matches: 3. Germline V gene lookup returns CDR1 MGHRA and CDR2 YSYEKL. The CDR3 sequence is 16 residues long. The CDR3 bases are TGCGCCAGCAGCCAAGACCCGGGACAGTCCTACAATGAGCAGTTCTTC. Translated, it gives CASSQDPGQSYNEQFF.

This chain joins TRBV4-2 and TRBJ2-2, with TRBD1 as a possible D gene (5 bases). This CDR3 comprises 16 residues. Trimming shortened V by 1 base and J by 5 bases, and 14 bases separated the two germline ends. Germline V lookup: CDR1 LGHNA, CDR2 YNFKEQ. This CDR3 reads CASSQVHQGKTGELFF. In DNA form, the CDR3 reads TGTGCCAGCAGCCAAGTTCACCAGGGTAAAACCGGGGAGCTGTTTTTT.

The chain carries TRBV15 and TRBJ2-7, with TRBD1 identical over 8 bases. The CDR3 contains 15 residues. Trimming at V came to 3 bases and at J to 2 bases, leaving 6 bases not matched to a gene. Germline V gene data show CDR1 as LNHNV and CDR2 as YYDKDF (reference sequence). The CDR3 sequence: CATSRGTGKAYEQYF. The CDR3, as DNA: TGTGCCACCAGCAGGGGGACAGGTAAAGCCTACGAGCAGTACTTC.

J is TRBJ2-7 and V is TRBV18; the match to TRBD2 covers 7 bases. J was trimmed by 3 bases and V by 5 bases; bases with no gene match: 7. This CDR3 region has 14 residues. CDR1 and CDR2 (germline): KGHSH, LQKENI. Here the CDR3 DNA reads TGTGCCAGCTCAGTAGCGGGTGATGTCTACGAGCAGTACTTC. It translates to CASSVAGDVYEQYF.

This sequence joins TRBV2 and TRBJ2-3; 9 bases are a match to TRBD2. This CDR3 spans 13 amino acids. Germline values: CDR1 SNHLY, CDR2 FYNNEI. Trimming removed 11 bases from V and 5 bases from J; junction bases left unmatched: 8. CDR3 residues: CAGKREEQDTQYF. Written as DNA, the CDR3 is TGTGCCGGAAAGCGGGAGGAACAAGATACGCAGTATTTT.

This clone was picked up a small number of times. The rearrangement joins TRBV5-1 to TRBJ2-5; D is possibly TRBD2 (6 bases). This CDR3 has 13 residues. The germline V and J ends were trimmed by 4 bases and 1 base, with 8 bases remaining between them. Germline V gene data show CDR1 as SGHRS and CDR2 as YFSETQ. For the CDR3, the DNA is TGCGCCAGCAGCCGGGGACTCCAAGAGACCCAGTACTTC. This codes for CASSRGLQETQYF.

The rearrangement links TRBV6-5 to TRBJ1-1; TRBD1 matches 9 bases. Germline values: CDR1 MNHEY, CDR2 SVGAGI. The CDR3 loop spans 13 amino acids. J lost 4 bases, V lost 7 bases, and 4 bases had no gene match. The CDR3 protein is CASKTGGSTEAFF. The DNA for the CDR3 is TGTGCCAGCAAGACAGGGGGATCCACTGAAGCTTTCTTT.

The CDR3 DNA reads as TGCGCCAGCAGCCTGGATCAACCAGACTACGAGCAGTACTTC. Protein: CASSLDQPDYEQYF. The chain couples TRBV5-1 to TRBJ2-7; D not certain. Trimming cost V 4 bases and J 3 bases, with 14 bases left between them. The CDR3 is 14 residues long. Germline V gene lookup returns CDR1 SGHRS and CDR2 YFSETQ.

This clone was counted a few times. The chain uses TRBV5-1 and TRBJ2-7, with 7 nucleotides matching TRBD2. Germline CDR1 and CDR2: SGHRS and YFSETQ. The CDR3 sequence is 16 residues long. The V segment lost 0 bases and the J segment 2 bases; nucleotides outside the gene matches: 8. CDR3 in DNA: TGCGCCAGCAGCTTGGAAGCGCCTAGCGGAACCTACGAGCAGTACTTC. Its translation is CASSLEAPSGTYEQYF.

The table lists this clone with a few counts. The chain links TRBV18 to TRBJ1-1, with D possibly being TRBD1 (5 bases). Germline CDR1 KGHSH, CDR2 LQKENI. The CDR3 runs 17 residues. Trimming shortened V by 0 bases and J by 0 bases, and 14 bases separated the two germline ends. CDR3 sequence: CASSPPSAGSMNTEAFF. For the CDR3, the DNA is TGTGCCAGCTCACCACCGTCCGCAGGGTCCATGAACACTGAAGCTTTCTTT.

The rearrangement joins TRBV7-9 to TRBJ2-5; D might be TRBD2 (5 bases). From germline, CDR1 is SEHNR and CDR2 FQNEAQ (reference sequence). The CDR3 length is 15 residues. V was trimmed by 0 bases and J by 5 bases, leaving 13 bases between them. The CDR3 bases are TGTGCCAGCAGCTTAGCGGAGGTTAAACGGGAGACCCAGTACTTC. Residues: CASSLAEVKRETQYF.

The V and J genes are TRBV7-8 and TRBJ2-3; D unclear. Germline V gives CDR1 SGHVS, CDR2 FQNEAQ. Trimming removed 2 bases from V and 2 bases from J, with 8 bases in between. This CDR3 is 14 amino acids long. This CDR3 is CASSLRSHTDTQYF. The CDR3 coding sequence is TGTGCCAGCAGCTTACGGAGCCACACAGATACGCAGTATTTT.